These T cell receptor beta chains were read from a single sample in a study of blood T cells in healthy people across ages. TCRdb processed the 5' RACE reads anew with MiXCR; each CDR3 protein has one entry. The sample lists about 780,000 distinct CDR3 sequences; approximately 67% were seen once. Source material: blood. These receptors all stem from a man aged 25-40 years in good health. CDR3s include the opening cysteine and the closing phenylalanine or tryptophan. A D gene is named only where the DNA matches it firmly. Rows give clone size only sometimes, using once, few, many, or a class for an expanded clone.

d_gene	abundance	j_gene	v_gene	CDR3nt	CDR3aa
NA	NA	TRBJ1-6	TRBV30	TGTGCCTGGAGTACTGTGAATTCACCCCTCCACTTT	CAWSTVNSPLHF
NA	few	TRBJ2-1	TRBV20-1	TGCAGTGCCCTGGGGGGACTTGCCTACAATGAGCAGTTCTTC	CSALGGLAYNEQFF
TRBD2	NA	TRBJ2-3	TRBV20-1	TGCAGCCTCCCGACTAGCGGGGGCACAGATACGCAGTATTTT	CSLPTSGGTDTQYF
NA	NA	TRBJ2-7	TRBV3-1	TGTGCCAGCAGCCAAGCGCCAGGTGTGGCCTACGAGCAGTACTTC	CASSQAPGVAYEQYF
NA	NA	TRBJ2-6	TRBV9	TGTGCCAGCGGTCAGGCTGGGGCCAACGTCCTGACTTTC	CASGQAGANVLTF
NA	NA	TRBJ1-1	TRBV2	TGTGCCAGCAGTTCCAGACGTGGGGACACTGAAGCTTTCTTT	CASSSRRGDTEAFF
TRBD1	NA	TRBJ2-5	TRBV20-1	TGCAGTGCTAGAGATGAGACAGGGGGTCGGGAGCAGTACTTC	CSARDETGGREQYF
NA	once	TRBJ2-7	TRBV20-1	TGCAGTGCTAGGAGCAGGGACGAGCAGTACTTC	CSARSRDEQYF
TRBD2	NA	TRBJ2-7	TRBV20-1	TGCAGTGCTAGAGGTCGGGCAGCCGGGACTAGCGGGCTCTCCTACGAGCAGTACTTC	CSARGRAAGTSGLSYEQYF
NA	many	TRBJ2-1	TRBV12-3/TRBV12-4	TGTGCCAGCAGTCCCGACAGCAATGAGCAGTTCTTC	CASSPDSNEQFF
TRBD2	NA	TRBJ2-1	TRBV5-1	TGCGCCAGCAGCCCGCGTAGCGGGGGCAATAACAATGGGCAGTTCTTC	CASSPRSGGNNNGQFF
TRBD1	few	TRBJ2-5	TRBV11-3	TGTGCCAGCAGTCACGGGGGTGCGACAGGGGGTCAAGAGACCCAGTACTTC	CASSHGGATGGQETQYF
NA	NA	TRBJ2-3	TRBV2	TGTGCCAGCACGGTAGGGCTAGAGCAGTATTTT	CASTVGLEQYF
NA	NA	TRBJ2-5	TRBV7-2	TGTGCCAGCAGCGCCCTCCAGGGGGGGACCCAGTACTTC	CASSALQGGTQYF
TRBD1	NA	TRBJ2-7	TRBV6-5	TGTGCCAGCAGTTACGGACAGGGTATGGCAGGCGAGCAGTACTTC	CASSYGQGMAGEQYF
TRBD1	NA	TRBJ2-7	TRBV5-1	TGCGCCAGCAGCTTAACCTTGGACAGGGGGATCGACGAGCAGTACTTC	CASSLTLDRGIDEQYF
NA	NA	TRBJ1-1	TRBV12-3/TRBV12-4	TGTGCCAGCAGTTTTCGCATGAACACTGAAGCTTTCTTT	CASSFRMNTEAFF
NA	NA	TRBJ2-7	TRBV7-9	TGTGCCAGCAGCTTAGGCTCGGCAGTCTACGAGCAGTACTTC	CASSLGSAVYEQYF
NA	NA	TRBJ1-4	TRBV7-9	TGTGCCAGCAGCCCGGCGGGGAGAACTGAAAAACTGTTTTTT	CASSPAGRTEKLFF
NA	NA	TRBJ2-3	TRBV4-2	TGTGCCAGCAGCCAGCCGGGACCGCCGAGCACAGATACGCAGTATTTT	CASSQPGPPSTDTQYF
TRBD1	once	TRBJ2-7	TRBV6-2/TRBV6-3	TGTGCCAGCATCGGTATTGGGACAGGAATCTACGAGCAGTACTTC	CASIGIGTGIYEQYF
NA	few	TRBJ2-7	TRBV6-2/TRBV6-3	TGTGCCAGCAGCCTCGGGCCAACCTTGGGCTACGAGCAGTACTTC	CASSLGPTLGYEQYF
NA	NA	TRBJ2-1	TRBV29-1	TGCAGCGTGGAGGGATGGCGGATCTCCTACAATGAGCAGTTCTTC	CSVEGWRISYNEQFF
TRBD1	NA	TRBJ2-5	TRBV15	TGTGCCACCAGCAGCCCCGGGACAGGGGTACTAGAGCAGTACTTC	CATSSPGTGVLEQYF
TRBD2	NA	TRBJ2-5	TRBV29-1	TGCAGCGTTGATGGGACTAGCGGGGGGGAAGAGACCCAGTACTTC	CSVDGTSGGEETQYF
NA	NA	TRBJ2-7	TRBV6-5	TGTGCCAGCAGTCCGGGTGGGGAAGAGTACTTC	CASSPGGEEYF
NA	NA	TRBJ2-2	TRBV9	TGTGCCAGCAGCGGGGGTCGGGAGCTGTTTTTT	CASSGGRELFF
NA	NA	TRBJ2-4	TRBV5-1	TGCGCCAGCAGCTCACAGAGCCGGGGTGACATTCAGTACTTC	CASSSQSRGDIQYF
NA	NA	TRBJ2-5	TRBV2	TGTGCCAGCAGCCTCCTCGGGGCTGAGGGGACCCAGTACTTC	CASSLLGAEGTQYF
NA	NA	TRBJ1-5	TRBV5-5	TGTGCCAGCAGCTTTAAGGGGGACAATCAGCCCCAGCATTTT	CASSFKGDNQPQHF
TRBD1	few	TRBJ2-3	TRBV7-9	TGTGCCAGCAGCACCGGGACAGGGTTAACAGATACGCAGTATTTT	CASSTGTGLTDTQYF
NA	once	TRBJ2-3	TRBV20-1	TGCAGTGCGTCCCCCCCGGGCACAGATACGCAGTATTTT	CSASPPGTDTQYF
NA	NA	TRBJ1-2	TRBV7-9	TGTGCCAGCAGCTTAGGGCTCTATGGCAACACCTTC	CASSLGLYGNTF
NA	many	TRBJ2-7	TRBV25-1	TGTGCCAGCAGTGATTCGGGAACCCGCTCCTACGAGCAGTACTTC	CASSDSGTRSYEQYF
NA	NA	TRBJ2-1	TRBV4-2	TGTGCCAGCAGCCAAGATTTGGAGAGGGGCTCCTACAATGAGCAGTTCTTC	CASSQDLERGSYNEQFF
TRBD2	NA	TRBJ2-3	TRBV4-2	TGTGCCAACAGCCAAGTCCTGAGCGGGGGCTCGGAAACAGATACGCAGTATTTT	CANSQVLSGGSETDTQYF
NA	once	TRBJ2-5	TRBV28	TGTGCCAGCATCCAGGGCTCGACAGGTTCCTACGGGCAGTACTTC	CASIQGSTGSYGQYF
TRBD1	NA	TRBJ2-5	TRBV7-9	TGTGCCAGCAGCCTGGGACAGGTCAGGGAGACCCAGTACTTC	CASSLGQVRETQYF
NA	once	TRBJ2-7	TRBV12-3/TRBV12-4	TGTGCCAGCAGGCTAACCGGTCCTACTTACGAGCAGTACTTC	CASRLTGPTYEQYF
NA	NA	TRBJ1-2	TRBV10-3	TGTGCCACAAGGGACTCCTCCTATGGCTACACCTTC	CATRDSSYGYTF
TRBD1	few	TRBJ2-7	TRBV7-2	TGTGCCAGCAGCTCGGACAGGGTTTACTACGAGCAGTACTTC	CASSSDRVYYEQYF
NA	few	TRBJ1-2	TRBV29-1	TGCAGCGTGGCTACGTCCGCCGGGTCTCGCGTTGGCTACACCTTC	CSVATSAGSRVGYTF
NA	NA	TRBJ2-7	TRBV5-1	TGCGCCAGCAGCTTGGCCTTCGGAAATACCTACGAGCAGTACTTC	CASSLAFGNTYEQYF
NA	NA	TRBJ2-7	TRBV9	TGTGCCAGCAGCCCGACCCCGGACCACGAGCAGTACTTC	CASSPTPDHEQYF
NA	few	TRBJ2-1	TRBV9	TGTGCCAGCAGCGTAGGTGGGAGCGATGAGCAGTTCTTC	CASSVGGSDEQFF
TRBD1	NA	TRBJ2-1	TRBV2	TGTGCCAGCAGGTACAGGGGCTACAATGAGCAGTTCTTC	CASRYRGYNEQFF
NA	NA	TRBJ2-5	TRBV7-8	TGTGCCAGCAGCCGAACCTCCCCGACAGACCCCCAGTACTTC	CASSRTSPTDPQYF
TRBD2	few	TRBJ2-3	TRBV20-1	TGCAGTGCTCAAAAAGCGGGGGTTGGAGATACGCAGTATTTT	CSAQKAGVGDTQYF
NA	few	TRBJ1-1	TRBV12-3/TRBV12-4	TGTGCCAGCAGTTTAGAGCGGGGGACTGAAGCTTTCTTT	CASSLERGTEAFF
NA	few	TRBJ2-7	TRBV29-1	TGCAGCGTGGGGACACTGGCAGACTACGAGCAGTACTTC	CSVGTLADYEQYF
NA	once	TRBJ2-7	TRBV4-3	TGCGCCAGCAGCCAAGTAGTAGGGGCTGCCTACGAGCAGTACTTC	CASSQVVGAAYEQYF
NA	many	TRBJ2-2	TRBV28	TGTGCCAGCAGCTCGAACACCGGGGAGCTGTTTTTT	CASSSNTGELFF
NA	few	TRBJ2-1	TRBV4-2	TGTGCCAGCAGCCAAGAAGGGGGGGTGAATGAGCAGTTCTTC	CASSQEGGVNEQFF